Here is one T cell receptor beta chain with its context. Its specificity is not known. The junction departs from germline at one end; a sequencing error may be responsible. CDR1 and CDR2 from the germline V gene are MNHNS and SASEGT. This CDR3 contains 11 residues. The data stem from a study of identical twins. Regarding the study as a whole: Compared with models, monozygotic twins showed more out-of-frame TCR alpha sharing. Abundant cord blood beta clonotypes carried fewer insertions; memory repertoires showed none.

Template switching (which added a universal primer site) was used, and cDNA carried unique molecular identifiers. TCRdb reprocessed the 5' RACE reads with MiXCR, giving one entry per CDR3 protein. Of 1.5 million to 2 million distinct CDR3 sequences listed, less than 35% are singletons. This TCR derives from a newborn girl in good health. Sequenced material: cord blood. The chain carries TRBV6-1 and TRBJ2-1; D might be TRBD1 or TRBD2, each matching 5 bases. The J call may be incorrect, as the DNA end agrees better with TRBJ2-7. CDR3: CTSRDAYEQYF. CDR3 coding DNA: TGTACCAGCAGGGACGCCTACGAGCAGTACTTC.